This T cell receptor beta chain appears in the sequencing data of a study of identical twins. Details on this clonotype: The antigen is unknown.

Study results and caveats: Cord blood beta clonotypes that were abundant carried fewer insertions, and memory repertoires showed no such trend. Models, which agreed with sharing between unrelated individuals, nonetheless underestimated the out-of-frame TCR alpha sharing seen in monozygotic twins.

Healthy Caucasians provided all donations. TCRdb reprocessed the 5' RACE reads with MiXCR, giving one entry per CDR3 protein. Among 1.5 million or so distinct CDR3 sequences, under 35% were seen once, and the ten largest hold over 0.25%. V lost 2 bases and J 3 bases, leaving 16 bases between the germline ends. CDR3 length: 16 residues. Germline V CDR1 and CDR2: DFQATT, SNEGSKA (reference sequence). Material for sequencing was cord blood. The gene calls are TRBV20-1 and TRBJ1-4; D uncertain. The receptor was derived from a newborn girl in good health. The CDR3: CSARSPPRGSNEKLFF. CDR3 coding DNA: TGCAGTGCTAGATCCCCCCCACGGGGATCTAATGAAAAACTGTTTTTT.